According to its frequency, the clone carrying this TCR beta chain is medium-sized. Its antigen is not known. One tube held mixed TRB-A and TRB-B primer pools for touch-down PCR. TCRdb re-called the multiplex PCR reads and catalogs CDR3 proteins one per entry, DNA excluded. This sample's table has 7,800 or so distinct CDR3 sequences. Approximately 36,000 genome equivalents of blood DNA were amplified for TRB. The source of the sample is a study of T cell clusters in autoimmune cytopenias. Study findings and constraints: TRB repertoire shifts in secondary cytopenia and chronic lymphocytic leukemia mostly reflected lymphoma, not autoimmunity.

The CDR3 is made up of 14 amino acids. The germline V gene encodes CDR1 KGHSH and CDR2 LQKENI. The source material was peripheral blood. The TCR sequence derives from a human donor with an autoimmune cytopenia or autoimmune hepatitis (not recorded which). V gene TRBV18 combines with J gene TRBJ1-2; TCRdb designates TRBD1, a call that cannot be tested without DNA. The CDR3 sequence is CASSPGTGEYGYTF. The full variable domain, completed using reference TRBV18 and TRBJ1-2, is NAGVMQNPRHLVRRRGQEARLRCSPMKGHSHVYWYRQLPEEGLKFMVYLQKENIIDESGMPKERFSAEFPKEGPSILRIQQVVRGDSAAYFCASSPGTGEYGYTFGSGTRLTVV.